This TCR beta chain was identified in a study of T cell repertoires in cytomegalovirus infection. Across the study: The public TCR beta signatures pointed to both CMV infection and matching HLA type. Study-wide results and caveats: Cumulative frequency of public TCR beta families picked out carriers of CMV plus the relevant HLA.

Remarks on this clonotype: The antigen remains undetermined.

Each CDR3 protein gets one entry after TCRdb re-called the reads with MiXCR. The table includes a few hundred thousand distinct CDR3 sequences, around 18% detected once. V lost 5 bases, J lost 0 bases, and 21 bases lay in between. The CDR3 loop spans 18 amino acids. The chain has TRBV12-3 or TRBV12-4 and TRBJ2-3; D is perhaps TRBD2 (5 bases). The specimen was PBMCs. The clonotype comes from a human donor in good health (CMV status not recorded). Some clones in this sample may be carry-over from other donors' samples. In DNA form, the CDR3 reads TGTGCCAGCAGTATGACAATCCTTAGCGACATAAGCACAGATACGCAGTATTTT. Its translation: CASSMTILSDISTDTQYF.